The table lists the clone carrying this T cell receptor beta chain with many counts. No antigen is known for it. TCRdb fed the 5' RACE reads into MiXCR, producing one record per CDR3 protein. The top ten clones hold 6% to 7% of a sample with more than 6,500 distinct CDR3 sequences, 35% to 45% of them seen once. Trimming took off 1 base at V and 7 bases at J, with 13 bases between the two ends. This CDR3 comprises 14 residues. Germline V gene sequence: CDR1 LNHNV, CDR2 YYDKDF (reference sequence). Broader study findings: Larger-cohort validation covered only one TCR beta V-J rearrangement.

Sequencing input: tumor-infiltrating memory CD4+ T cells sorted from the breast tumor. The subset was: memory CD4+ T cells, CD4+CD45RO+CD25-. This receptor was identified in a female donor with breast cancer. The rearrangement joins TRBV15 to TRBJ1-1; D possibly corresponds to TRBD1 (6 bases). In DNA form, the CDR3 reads TGTGCCACCAGCAGAGTCGGGGGCCCAGATGAAGCTTTCTTT. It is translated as CATSRVGGPDEAFF.